Sequencing of this T cell receptor beta chain was carried out in a study of OX40 agonist ivuxolimab in advanced cancers. Across the whole study: Partial responses occurred in Three dose-escalation patients, one with hepatocellular carcinoma and two with cutaneous melanoma. Study-wide results and caveats: At 0.1 to 3.0 mg/kg and by week 6, clonal expansion occurred in CD4+ and CD8+ blood T cells. Antigens targeted by the expanded peripheral T cells were not determined. The 0.1-3.0 mg/kg partial responders had among the lowest clonal expansion.

Only in-frame clones appear in the TCRdb table, and some are missing; sequencing was by immunoSEQ multiplex PCR. The repertoire has tens of thousands of clones, around 85% of them found once; the top ten carry around 20%. With respect to this clone: Its target is not known.

Sequencing used CD4+ or CD8+ T cells sorted from blood, obtained in a trial of the OX40 agonist ivuxolimab. The clonotype was recovered from an adult with an advanced solid tumor such as melanoma, head and neck, liver or kidney cancer.

The CDR3 region has the DNA TGTGCCAGCAGCCAACCGGGGACAGGGGGCTTAAGGTGGGATGGCTACACCTTC. Translation: CASSQPGTGGLRWDGYTF. This sequence joins TRBV4-2 and TRBJ1-2; 12 bases map to TRBD1. V gave up 2 bases and J gave up 6 bases; unmatched junction bases: 13. Looked up from germline, CDR1 is LGHNA and CDR2 is YNFKEQ. CDR3 length equals 18 residues.